This T cell receptor beta chain was found in a study of T-cell memory formation after mild COVID-19. Turning to the study itself: The TCR clusters were mostly specific to one donor.

Constant-segment primers and 5'RACE yielded cDNA libraries for TCR alpha and TCR beta, each carrying sample barcodes and UMIs. A single record per CDR3 protein comes from TCRdb applying MiXCR to the 5' RACE reads. The sample yields more than 450,000 distinct CDR3 sequences, approximately 19% seen once. A note on this clonotype: Its antigen is not known.

The study's findings and limits: Most CD4+ clones that shrank were in CM and EM, while CD8+ ones turned up in EMRA. Clones that contracted from day 15 to 85 had balanced CD4/CD8; later expanders were CD4+ biased.

V was clipped by 2 bases and J by 5 bases, with 12 bases between them. The CDR3 totals 14 residues. CDR1 is ENHRY and CDR2 is SYGVKD in the germline V gene. V gene TRBV10-3 combines with J gene TRBJ1-2; possibly TRBD1 for D (6 bases). The receptor's source is an adult woman who had mild COVID-19 (a few samples of this study predate the infection). Cell type and time point are not known. The sample consisted of PBMCs or a T cell subset sorted from them (not recorded which). In DNA, the CDR3 is TGTGCCATCAGTGAGCGGGGGGGCCAGTATGGCTACACCTTC. It translates to CAISERGGQYGYTF.